This T cell receptor (beta chain) was observed in a study of Ad26.COV2.S vaccination and SARS-CoV-2 variants. Worth noting for this clone: No antigen is known for it.

Deletions cut 10 bases from V and 2 bases from J, with 11 bases between. The V gene's germline CDR1 is LNHDA and CDR2 SQIVND (reference sequence). This CDR3 region has 13 residues. Assay: immunoSEQ multiplex PCR; the TCRdb copy retains only in-frame clones and omits some. This sample has 300,000 to 450,000 clones, with about 90% found just once. Regarding the study as a whole: Measurements of TCR breadth and depth may have given underestimates of the total T cell responses. Spike-specific CD8+ and CD4+ T cell responses reportedly showed substantial breadth after vaccination. Placebo recipients and vaccine recipients were similar in non-spike TCR breadth.

The sequence was obtained from a human donor who had recovered from COVID-19. The V call is TRBV19, the J call TRBJ2-2, with D unresolved. This specimen was peripheral blood, taken after recovery from COVID-19. The CDR3 region is CATRRPNTGELFF. The DNA of the CDR3 is TGTGCCACCCGGCGCCCTAACACCGGGGAGCTGTTTTTT.